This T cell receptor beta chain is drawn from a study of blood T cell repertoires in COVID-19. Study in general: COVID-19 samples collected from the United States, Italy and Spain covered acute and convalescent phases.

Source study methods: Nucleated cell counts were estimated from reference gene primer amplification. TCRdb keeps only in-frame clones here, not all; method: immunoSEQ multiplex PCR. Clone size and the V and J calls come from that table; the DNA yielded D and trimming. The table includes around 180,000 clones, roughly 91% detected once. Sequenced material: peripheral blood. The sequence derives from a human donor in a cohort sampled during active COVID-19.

The CDR3 region has the DNA TGTGCCAGCTCACGGACAAATAGCAATCAGCCCCAGCATTTT. Its protein product is CASSRTNSNQPQHF. The gene calls are TRBV18 and TRBJ1-5; a weak D match, TRBD1 (5 bases). The CDR3 is 14 residues long. V lost 4 bases and J lost 0, with 7 bases in between. Germline V lookup: CDR1 KGHSH, CDR2 LQKENI. The whole variable domain, remainder taken from reference TRBV18 and TRBJ1-5, is NAGVMQNPRHLVRRRGQEARLRCSPMKGHSHVYWYRQLPEEGLKFMVYLQKENIIDESGMPKERFSAEFPKEGPSILRIQQVVRGDSAAYFCASSRTNSNQPQHFGDGTRLSIL.